One sample yielded the 9 T cell receptor beta chains listed below, sequenced in a study of T cell changes during pregnancy in multiple sclerosis (dated by TCRdb to about 2019). Libraries were constructed by the immunoSEQ multiplex PCR assay. In TCRdb, the immuneACCESS table is reduced to in-frame sequences with V and J assigned. These tables do not hold every clone; where another copy was compared, an unresolved V gene accounts for under half, and the others remain unexplained. The sample includes some 60,000 clones, with roughly nine tenths observed a single time. The top ten hold 0.38% of the sample. Sequences were derived from CD4+ T cells from peripheral blood mononuclear cells, sampled in the third trimester of pregnancy. These receptors were taken from a female donor with multiple sclerosis, enrolled in a pregnancy study.

CDR3 coding DNA: TGCGCCAGCAGCTTGGCCGGGTGGGGAGACACTGAAGCTTTCTTT. It specifies CASSLAGWGDTEAFF. The chain couples TRBV5-1 to TRBJ1-1, with D unresolved. Looked up from germline, CDR1 is SGHRS and CDR2 is YFSETQ. Trimming stripped 0 bases from V and 3 bases from J, with 12 bases between. The CDR3 runs to 15 residues. The full variable domain, in which reference TRBV5-1 and TRBJ1-1 provide the parts outside the CDR3, is KAGVTQTPRYLIKTRGQQVTLSCSPISGHRSVSWYQQTPGQGLQFLFEYFSETQRNKGNFPGRFSGRQFSNSRSEMNVSTLELGDSALYLCASSLAGWGDTEAFFGQGTRLTVV.

V usage is TRBV30 and J usage is TRBJ2-7; unclear D gene. The CDR3 spans 11 residues. Germline V gene lookup returns CDR1 GTSNPN and CDR2 SVGIG (reference sequence). V shed 6 bases and J shed 7 bases, with 13 bases lying between them. The CDR3 loop is CACSIAAEQYF. The CDR3, as DNA: TGTGCCTGTTCGATTGCGGCTGAGCAGTACTTC.

The chain employs TRBV18 and TRBJ2-7; D might be TRBD2 (6 bases). CDR3 length: 13 residues. Trimming removed 4 bases from V and 5 bases from J, with 12 bases in between. CDR1 and CDR2 (germline): KGHSH, LQKENI. The CDR3 coding sequence is TGTGCCAGCTCACTTCCGGGGACTGACGAGCAGTACTTC. This gives the protein CASSLPGTDEQYF. Looking up the rest from reference TRBV18 and TRBJ2-7 gives the full variable domain: NAGVMQNPRHLVRRRGQEARLRCSPMKGHSHVYWYRQLPEEGLKFMVYLQKENIIDESGMPKERFSAEFPKEGPSILRIQQVVRGDSAAYFCASSLPGTDEQYFGPGTRLTVT.

This clone was seen only once. The CDR3 sequence is CASSEVGGQLSKGSSPLHF. The CDR3 nucleotides read TGTGCCAGCAGTGAAGTCGGGGGGCAGTTGAGTAAAGGTAGCTCACCCCTCCACTTT. The rearrangement uses TRBV6-1 and TRBJ1-6; possible D gene TRBD1, 6 bases. Germline V gene sequence: CDR1 MNHNS, CDR2 SASEGT. With 1 base removed from V and 10 bases from J, the gap between germline ends came to 26 bases. This CDR3 is 19 amino acids long.

This clone was counted once. The junction and the germline gene differ at one end; a read error may be behind it. The genes are TRBV7-2 and TRBJ1-2, with D maybe TRBD1 (5 bases). Germline CDR1 and CDR2: SGHTA and FQGNSA. The CDR3 sequence is 15 residues long. This chain's CDR3 is CASSLALAGNYGYTF. The CDR3 DNA reads as TGTGCCAGCAGCTTAGCGTTGGCAGGGAACTACGGCTACACCTTC.

The chain has TRBV7-2 and TRBJ2-5; D possibly corresponds to TRBD1 (6 bases). Germline V gene data show CDR1 as SGHTA and CDR2 as FQGNSA. Trimming left V 0 bases short and J 4 bases short, with 6 bases between. The CDR3 loop spans 13 amino acids. For the CDR3, the DNA is TGTGCCAGCAGCTTAGCAGGGGGAGAGACCCAGTACTTC. Translated, it gives CASSLAGGETQYF.

The genes are TRBV7-8 and TRBJ1-3; no reliable D call. V dropped 1 base and J dropped 5 bases, with 6 bases sitting between them. Germline V gene sequence: CDR1 SGHVS, CDR2 FQNEAQ. The CDR3 has 13 amino acids. CDR3 region: CASSLDRRNTIYF. In nucleotides, the CDR3 is TGTGCCAGCAGCTTAGACAGAAGAAACACCATATATTTT.

The rearrangement joins TRBV7-2 to TRBJ1-2; D remains unclear. The CDR3 covers 14 residues. Germline V gene lookup returns CDR1 SGHTA and CDR2 FQGNSA. V was clipped by 5 bases and J by 5 bases, with 15 bases between them. The CDR3 protein is CASSREATRYGYTF. CDR3 DNA sequence: TGTGCCAGCAGCCGGGAAGCAACCAGATATGGCTACACCTTC. The whole variable domain, remainder taken from reference TRBV7-2 and TRBJ1-2, is GAGVSQSPSNKVTEKGKDVELRCDPISGHTALYWYRQSLGQGLEFLIYFQGNSAPDKSGLPSDRFSAERTGGSVSTLTIQRTQQEDSAVYLCASSREATRYGYTFGSGTRLTVV.

J is TRBJ1-1 and V is TRBV10-3; D ambiguous. Germline values: CDR1 ENHRY, CDR2 SYGVKD. Trimming stripped 0 bases from V and 3 bases from J, with 8 bases between. The CDR3 is made up of 14 amino acids. CDR3 loop: CAISESTRHTEAFF. CDR3 in DNA: TGTGCCATCAGTGAGTCAACTAGGCACACTGAAGCTTTCTTT.